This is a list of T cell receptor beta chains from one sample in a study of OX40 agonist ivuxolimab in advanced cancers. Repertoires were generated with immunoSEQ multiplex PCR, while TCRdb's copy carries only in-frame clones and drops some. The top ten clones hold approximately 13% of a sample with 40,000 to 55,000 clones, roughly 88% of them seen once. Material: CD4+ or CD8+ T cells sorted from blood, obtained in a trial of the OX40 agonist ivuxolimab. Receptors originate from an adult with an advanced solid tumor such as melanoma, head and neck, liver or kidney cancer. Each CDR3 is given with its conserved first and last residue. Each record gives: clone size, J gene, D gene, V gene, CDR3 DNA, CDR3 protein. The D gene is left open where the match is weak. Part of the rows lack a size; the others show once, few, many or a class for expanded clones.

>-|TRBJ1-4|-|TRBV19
TGTGCCAGTAGTATCGGCGGAACCACCCAAAAACTGTTTTTT
CASSIGGTTQKLFF
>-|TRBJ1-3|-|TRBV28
TGTGCCAGCAGTTTTCTGAGAAACACCATATATTTT
CASSFLRNTIYF
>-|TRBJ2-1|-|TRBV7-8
TGTGCCAGCAGCTACGACCGGGTTCAGTTCTTC
CASSYDRVQFF
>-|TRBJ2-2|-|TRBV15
TGTGCCACCAGCAGAGGCGGGAACACCGGGGAGCTGTTTTTT
CATSRGGNTGELFF
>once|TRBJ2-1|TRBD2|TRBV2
TGTGCCAGCAGTCCCAAGTCGCTAGCGGGAGGGCCCCATGAGCAGTTCTTC
CASSPKSLAGGPHEQFF
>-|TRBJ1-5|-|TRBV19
TGTGCCAGTATGGGGGGCAATCAGCCCCAGCATTTT
CASMGGNQPQHF
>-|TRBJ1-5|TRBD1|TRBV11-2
TGTGCCAGCAGTCGCGACAGGGACCAGCCCCAGCATTTT
CASSRDRDQPQHF
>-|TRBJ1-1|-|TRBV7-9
TGTGCCAGCAGCTCCCCTTGGGACACTGAAGCTTTCTTT
CASSSPWDTEAFF
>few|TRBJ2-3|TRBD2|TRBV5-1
TGCGCCAGCAAAGCGGGGGCTGCTTATACGCAGTATTTT
CASKAGAAYTQYF
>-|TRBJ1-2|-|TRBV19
TGTGCCAGTTCTATTGGACAGTCTAACTATGGCTACACCTTC
CASSIGQSNYGYTF
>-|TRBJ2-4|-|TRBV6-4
TGTGCCAGCTCCCTAATGGCGGGGAACATTCAGTACTTC
CASSLMAGNIQYF
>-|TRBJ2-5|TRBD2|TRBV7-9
TGTGCCAGCAGCCCTATTATAGCGGGAGGCAAGGGGACCCAGTACTTC
CASSPIIAGGKGTQYF
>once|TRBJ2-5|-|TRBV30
TGTGCCTGGAGTGTAGCAGTACTACAAGAGACCCAGTACTTC
CAWSVAVLQETQYF
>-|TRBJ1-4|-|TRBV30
TGTGCCTGGAGTGGGGTTAAGGGATCAACTAATGAAAAACTGTTTTTT
CAWSGVKGSTNEKLFF
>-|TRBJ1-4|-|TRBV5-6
TGTGCCAGCAGCTTACTCAGCGGACAGACAGTGTTTTTT
CASSLLSGQTVFF
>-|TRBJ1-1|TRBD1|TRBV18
TGTGCCAGCTCACCAATACAGGGGACTGCTTTT
CASSPIQGTAF
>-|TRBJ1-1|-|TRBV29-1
TGCAGCGTTGAAGGTATAGACTTTGGGCCTTCCCCTGAAGCTTTCTTT
CSVEGIDFGPSPEAFF
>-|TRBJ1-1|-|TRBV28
TGTGCCACCGCCTCTATTCGAGGATTAGGAGCTTTCTTT
CATASIRGLGAFF
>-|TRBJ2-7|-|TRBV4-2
TGTGCCAGCAGCCAAGTGGAGTCTCTAGCATCCGAGCAGTACTTC
CASSQVESLASEQYF
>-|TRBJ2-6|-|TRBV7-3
TGTGCCAGCAGCTTAACTGTGGAGGGTTCAGGAGGGGCCAACGTCCTGACTTTC
CASSLTVEGSGGANVLTF
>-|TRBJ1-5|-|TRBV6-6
TGTGCCACCTCAGGGATGAGTCAGCCCCAGCATTTT
CATSGMSQPQHF
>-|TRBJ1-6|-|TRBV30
TGTGCCTGGAGTGTACATCAGGGTGATAATTCACCCCTCCACTTT
CAWSVHQGDNSPLHF
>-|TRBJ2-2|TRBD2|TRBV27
TGTGCCAGCAGTTCCGTGACTAGCGGGAGGGCCTCCGCGAACACCGGGGAGCTGTTTTTT
CASSSVTSGRASANTGELFF
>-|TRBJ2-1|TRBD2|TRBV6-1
TGTGCCAGCTGGCCCGGACTAGCGGAATACAATGAGCAGTTCTTC
CASWPGLAEYNEQFF
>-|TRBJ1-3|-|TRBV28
TGTGCCAGCAGTCGATCTAAAAGGAGAAACACCATATATTTT
CASSRSKRRNTIYF
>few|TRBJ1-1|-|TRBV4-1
TGCGCCAGCAGCCTGAATCCGGGACAGAACACTGAAGCTTTCTTT
CASSLNPGQNTEAFF
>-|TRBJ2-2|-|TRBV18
TGTGCCAGCTCACCAAGGGAGGGGACACACGCGAACACCGGGGAGCTGTTTTTT
CASSPREGTHANTGELFF
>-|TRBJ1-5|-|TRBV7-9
TGTGCCAGCAGCTTTGAAGAACAGCCCCAGCATTTT
CASSFEEQPQHF
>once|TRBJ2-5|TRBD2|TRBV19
TGTGCCAGTAGCAGGACTAGCGGGAGCAGGCGGAGCGATACCCAGTACTTC
CASSRTSGSRRSDTQYF
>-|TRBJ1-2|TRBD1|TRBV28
TGTGCCAGCAGCACATTTCTGGGACAGGGAGACTATGGCTACACCTTC
CASSTFLGQGDYGYTF
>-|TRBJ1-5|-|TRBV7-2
TGTGCCAGCAGCCGAGACGGCTATCAGCCCCAGCATTTT
CASSRDGYQPQHF
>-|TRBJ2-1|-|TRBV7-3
TGTGCCAGCAGCCCGGGCGTCGACAATGAGCAGTTCTTC
CASSPGVDNEQFF
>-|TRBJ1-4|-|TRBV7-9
TGTGCCAGCAGCTTAACCGACAGGATAGCAACTAATGAAAAACTGTTTTTT
CASSLTDRIATNEKLFF
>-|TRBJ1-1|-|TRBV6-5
TGTGCCAGCAGTTACTCGAGGGCGGGGAACACTGAAGCTTTCTTT
CASSYSRAGNTEAFF
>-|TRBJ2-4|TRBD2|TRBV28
TGTGCCAGCAGTTTCGGTACTAGCGGGAGGAACATTCAGTACTTC
CASSFGTSGRNIQYF
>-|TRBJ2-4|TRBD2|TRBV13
TGTGCCAGCAGCCCTACTAGCGGGAGGGCCGGGGGCAAAAACATTCAGTACTTC
CASSPTSGRAGGKNIQYF
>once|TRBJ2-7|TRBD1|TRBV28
TGTGCCAGCAGTCCCCCCCGACAGGGGCCCTCCTCCTACGAGCAGTACTTC
CASSPPRQGPSSYEQYF
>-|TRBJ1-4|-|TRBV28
TGTGCCAGCACCTCCCCGGTTGGTTCTAATGAAAAACTGTTTTTT
CASTSPVGSNEKLFF
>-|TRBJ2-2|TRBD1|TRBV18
TGTGCCAGCTCAACTACCCGGGACAGGGGTCGCGCCGGCACCGGGGAGCTGTTTTTT
CASSTTRDRGRAGTGELFF
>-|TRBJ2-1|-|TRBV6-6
TGTGCCAGCAGTTACTCGATGGGGGGCCCAAATGAGCAGTTCTTC
CASSYSMGGPNEQFF
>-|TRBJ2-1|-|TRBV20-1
TGCAGTGCTAGAAGGACGAGGGAACAGTTCTTC
CSARRTREQFF
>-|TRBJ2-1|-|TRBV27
TGTGCCAGCAGTCCACTTGGGGGCGCCCCTTACAATGAGCAGTTCTTC
CASSPLGGAPYNEQFF